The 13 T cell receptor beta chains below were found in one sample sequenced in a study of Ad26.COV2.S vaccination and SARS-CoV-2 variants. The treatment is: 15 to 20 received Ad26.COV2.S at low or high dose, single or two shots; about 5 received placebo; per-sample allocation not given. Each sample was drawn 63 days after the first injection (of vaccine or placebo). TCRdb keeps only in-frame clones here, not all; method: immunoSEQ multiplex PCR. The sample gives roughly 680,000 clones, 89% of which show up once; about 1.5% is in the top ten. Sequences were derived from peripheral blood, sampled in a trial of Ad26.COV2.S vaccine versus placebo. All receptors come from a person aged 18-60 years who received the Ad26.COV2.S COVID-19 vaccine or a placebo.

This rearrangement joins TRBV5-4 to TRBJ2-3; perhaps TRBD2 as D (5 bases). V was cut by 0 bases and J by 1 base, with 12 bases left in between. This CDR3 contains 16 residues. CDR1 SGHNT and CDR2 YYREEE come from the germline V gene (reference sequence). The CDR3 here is CASSLVLDLRTDTQYF. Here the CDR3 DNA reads TGTGCCAGCAGCTTGGTCTTGGACTTACGCACAGATACGCAGTATTTT.

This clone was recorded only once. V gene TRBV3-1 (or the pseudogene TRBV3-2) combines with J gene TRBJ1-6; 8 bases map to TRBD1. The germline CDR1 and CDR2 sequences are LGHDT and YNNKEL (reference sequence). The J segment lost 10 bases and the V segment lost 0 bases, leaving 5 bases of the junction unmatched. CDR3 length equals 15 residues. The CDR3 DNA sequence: TGTGCCAGCAGCCAAGATACAGGGGGGCTATCACCCCTCCACTTT. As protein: CASSQDTGGLSPLHF.

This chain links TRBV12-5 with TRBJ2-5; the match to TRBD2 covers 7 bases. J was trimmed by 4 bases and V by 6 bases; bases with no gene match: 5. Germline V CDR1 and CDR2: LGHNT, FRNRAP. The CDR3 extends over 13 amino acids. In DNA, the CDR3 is TGTGCTAGTGGCGTGGGCGGGGGAGAGACCCAGTACTTC. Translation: CASGVGGGETQYF.

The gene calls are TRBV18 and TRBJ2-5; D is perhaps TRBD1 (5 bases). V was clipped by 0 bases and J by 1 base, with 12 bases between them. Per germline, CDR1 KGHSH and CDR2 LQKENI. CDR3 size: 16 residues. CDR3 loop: CASSPPGRTPQETQYF. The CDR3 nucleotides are TGTGCCAGCTCACCACCGGGGCGGACCCCCCAAGAGACCCAGTACTTC.

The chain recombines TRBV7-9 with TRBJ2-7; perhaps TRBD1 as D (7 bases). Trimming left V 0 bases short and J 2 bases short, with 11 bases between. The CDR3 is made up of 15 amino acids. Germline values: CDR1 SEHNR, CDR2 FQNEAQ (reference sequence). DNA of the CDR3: TGTGCCAGCAGCTTAGCGCAGGGGGGCCCCTACGAGCAGTACTTC. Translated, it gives CASSLAQGGPYEQYF. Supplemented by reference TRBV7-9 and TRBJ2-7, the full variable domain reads DTGVSQNPRHKITKRGQNVTFRCDPISEHNRLYWYRQTLGQGPEFLTYFQNEAQLEKSRLLSDRFSAERPKGSFSTLEIQRTEQGDSAMYLCASSLAQGGPYEQYFGPGTRLTVT.

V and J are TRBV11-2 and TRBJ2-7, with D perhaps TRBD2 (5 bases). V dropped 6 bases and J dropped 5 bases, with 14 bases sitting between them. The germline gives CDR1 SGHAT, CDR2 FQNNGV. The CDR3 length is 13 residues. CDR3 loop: CASRRIGSNEQYF. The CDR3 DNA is TGTGCCAGCAGACGGATAGGGAGCAACGAGCAGTACTTC.

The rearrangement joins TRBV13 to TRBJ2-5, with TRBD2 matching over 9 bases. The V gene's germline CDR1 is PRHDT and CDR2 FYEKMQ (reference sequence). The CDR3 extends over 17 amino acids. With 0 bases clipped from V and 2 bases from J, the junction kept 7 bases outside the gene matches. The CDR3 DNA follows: TGTGCCAGCAGCTTAGGAGCGGGGGGCCGGACACAAGAGACCCAGTACTTC. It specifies CASSLGAGGRTQETQYF.

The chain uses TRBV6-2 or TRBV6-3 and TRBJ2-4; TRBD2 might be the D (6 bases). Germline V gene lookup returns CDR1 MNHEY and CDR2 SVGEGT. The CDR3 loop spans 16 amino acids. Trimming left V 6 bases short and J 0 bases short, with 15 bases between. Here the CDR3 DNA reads TGTGCCAGCAGCCCTAGGGGAGGAGTAGCCAAAAACATTCAGTACTTC. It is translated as CASSPRGGVAKNIQYF.

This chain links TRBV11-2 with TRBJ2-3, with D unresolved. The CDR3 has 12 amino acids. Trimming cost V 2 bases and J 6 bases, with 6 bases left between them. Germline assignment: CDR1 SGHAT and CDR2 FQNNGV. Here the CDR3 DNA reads TGTGCCAGCAGCTTACGGCGGGATACGCAGTATTTT. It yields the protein CASSLRRDTQYF.

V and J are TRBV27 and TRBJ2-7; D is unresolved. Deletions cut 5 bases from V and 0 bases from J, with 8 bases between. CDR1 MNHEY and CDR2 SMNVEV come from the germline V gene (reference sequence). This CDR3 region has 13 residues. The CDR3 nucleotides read TGTGCCAGCAGTCCTTGGGACTCCTACGAGCAGTACTTC. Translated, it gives CASSPWDSYEQYF.

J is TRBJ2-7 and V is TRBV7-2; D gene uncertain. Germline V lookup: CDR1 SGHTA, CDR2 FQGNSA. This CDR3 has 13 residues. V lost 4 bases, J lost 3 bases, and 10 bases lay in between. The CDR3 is CASSSANNYEQYF. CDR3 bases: TGTGCCAGCAGCTCGGCCAATAACTACGAGCAGTACTTC.

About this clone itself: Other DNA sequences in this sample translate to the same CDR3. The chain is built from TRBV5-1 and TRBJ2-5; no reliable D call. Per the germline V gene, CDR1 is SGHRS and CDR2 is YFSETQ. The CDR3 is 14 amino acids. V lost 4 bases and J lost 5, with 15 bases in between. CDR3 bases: TGCGCCAGCAGCCTGTCTCTGCGCGAGGAGACCCAGTACTTC. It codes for CASSLSLREETQYF.

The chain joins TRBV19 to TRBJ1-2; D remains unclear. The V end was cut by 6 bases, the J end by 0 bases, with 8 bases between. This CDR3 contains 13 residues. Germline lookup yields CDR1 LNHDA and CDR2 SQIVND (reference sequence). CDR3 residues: CASRPTANYGYTF. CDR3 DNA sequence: TGTGCCAGTAGACCTACAGCTAACTATGGCTACACCTTC.